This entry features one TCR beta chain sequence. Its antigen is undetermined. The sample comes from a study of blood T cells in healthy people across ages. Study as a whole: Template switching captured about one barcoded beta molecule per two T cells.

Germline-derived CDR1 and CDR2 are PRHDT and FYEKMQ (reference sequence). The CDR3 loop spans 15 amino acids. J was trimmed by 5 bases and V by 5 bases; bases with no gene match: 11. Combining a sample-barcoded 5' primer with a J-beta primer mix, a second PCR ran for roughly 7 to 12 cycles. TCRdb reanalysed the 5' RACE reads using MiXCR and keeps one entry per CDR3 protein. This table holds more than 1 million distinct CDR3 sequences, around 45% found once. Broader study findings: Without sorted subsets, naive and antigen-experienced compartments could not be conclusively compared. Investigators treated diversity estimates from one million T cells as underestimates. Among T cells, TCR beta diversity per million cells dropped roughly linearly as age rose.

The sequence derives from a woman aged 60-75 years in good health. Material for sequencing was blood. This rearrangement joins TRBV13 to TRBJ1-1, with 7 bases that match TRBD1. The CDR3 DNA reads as TGTGCCAGCAGCCCGGAGGGGGCGGAAGAAACTGAAGCTTTCTTT. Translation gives CASSPEGAEETEAFF.